This entry lists 9 T cell receptor beta chains sequenced from one sample in a study of OX40 agonist ivuxolimab in advanced cancers. Clones were sequenced by immunoSEQ multiplex PCR, and TCRdb holds only the in-frame ones, with some missing. The sample contains under 65,000 clones, around 84% of which appear only once. The material was CD4+ or CD8+ T cells sorted from blood, obtained in a trial of the OX40 agonist ivuxolimab. Receptor source: an adult with an advanced solid tumor such as melanoma, head and neck, liver or kidney cancer.

This clone showed up just once. The chain combines TRBV6-5 with TRBJ2-1; 10 nucleotides agree with TRBD2. Germline CDR1 is MNHEY and CDR2 is SVGAGI. CDR3 length: 15 residues. The trim removed 2 bases at V and 9 bases at J, leaving 7 bases unmatched. DNA of the CDR3: TGTGCCAGCAGTTACCCTGGGACTAGCGAAGTTGAGCAGTTCTTC. Protein sequence: CASSYPGTSEVEQFF.

The rearrangement links TRBV7-8 to TRBJ2-2, with TRBD1 matching 9 bases. Germline V gives CDR1 SGHVS, CDR2 FQNEAQ. The CDR3 is 15 residues long. The V segment lost 2 bases and the J segment 6 bases; nucleotides outside the gene matches: 4. CDR3 amino acids: CASSLRDRVSGELFF. For the CDR3, the DNA is TGTGCCAGCAGCTTACGGGACAGGGTATCCGGGGAGCTGTTTTTT. Complete variable domain (other parts from reference TRBV7-8 and TRBJ2-2): GAGVSQSPRYKVAKRGQDVALRCDPISGHVSLFWYQQALGQGPEFLTYFQNEAQLDKSGLPSDRFFAERPEGSVSTLKIQRTQQEDSAVYLCASSLRDRVSGELFFGEGSRLTVL.

The chain links TRBV6-1 to TRBJ1-2; 7 positions agree with TRBD1. The germline V gene encodes CDR1 MNHNS and CDR2 SASEGT. V trimming: 1 base; J trimming: 4 bases; junction bases outside the gene matches: 3. The CDR3 is made up of 14 amino acids. The CDR3: CASSEGDSFYGYTF. Here the CDR3 DNA reads TGTGCCAGCAGTGAAGGGGACAGCTTCTATGGCTACACCTTC.

The V and J genes are TRBV2 and TRBJ2-2, with a possible D match to TRBD2 (6 bases). The germline gives CDR1 SNHLY, CDR2 FYNNEI. Trimming pared 4 bases from V and 1 base from J, leaving 22 bases between. The CDR3 runs 19 residues. In DNA form, the CDR3 reads TGTGCCAGCAGTGTCCCTTTCTTCCCGGGGGTCAAGAACACCGGGGAGCTGTTTTTT. Protein: CASSVPFFPGVKNTGELFF.

The V and J genes are TRBV19 and TRBJ2-3; no clear D gene. This CDR3 spans 14 amino acids. From germline, CDR1 is LNHDA and CDR2 SQIVND (reference sequence). V was shortened by 3 bases and J by 0 bases, with 7 bases between the two germline ends. CDR3 coding DNA: TGTGCCAGTAGTATTTATTTTAGCACAGATACGCAGTATTTT. This translates into CASSIYFSTDTQYF.

CDR3 in amino acids: CVSSITSGSTDTQYF. In DNA form, the CDR3 reads TGTGTTAGCAGTATCACGAGCGGAAGCACAGATACGCAGTATTTT. V usage is TRBV28 and J usage is TRBJ2-3, with D possibly being TRBD2 (5 bases). The length of the CDR3 is 15 residues. The germline gives CDR1 MDHEN, CDR2 SYDVKM.

The J gene is TRBJ2-1, the V gene TRBV7-8; TRBD2 aligns across 10 bases. Germline V CDR1 and CDR2: SGHVS, FQNEAQ. The CDR3 is made up of 16 amino acids. After removal of 1 base from V and 7 bases from J, the junction contained 7 bases not matched to a gene. CDR3 in amino acids: CASSLELASGRNEQFF. The CDR3 region has the DNA TGTGCCAGCAGCTTAGAATTGGCTAGCGGGAGAAATGAGCAGTTCTTC.

In its sample, this clone was seen once. The chain recombines TRBV29-1 with TRBJ1-4; possibly TRBD1 for D (5 bases). The germline CDR1 and CDR2 sequences are SQVTM and ANQGSEA. Between the trimmed V and J ends, which lost 6 bases and 0 bases, there was a span of 8 bases. The CDR3 covers 13 residues. Here the CDR3 reads CSVRQPTNEKLFF. In DNA form, the CDR3 reads TGCAGCGTCAGACAGCCAACTAATGAAAAACTGTTTTTT.

The chain couples TRBV6-5 to TRBJ2-4; 8 bases fit TRBD1. The CDR3 has 14 residues. V lost 5 bases and J lost 4; bases outside the gene matches: 4. Germline CDR1 is MNHEY and CDR2 is SVGAGI. The CDR3 sequence: CASSRRTGKNIQYF. The CDR3, as DNA: TGTGCCAGCAGTCGTAGGACAGGGAAAAACATTCAGTACTTC.